This T cell receptor beta chain was retrieved from a study of blood T cell repertoires in COVID-19. Study in general: Acute and convalescent COVID-19 samples came from the United States, Italy and Spain. Sources were T cells, B-cell-depleted T cells, or PBMCs; the material itself was cDNA or gDNA.

From germline, CDR1 is SNHLY and CDR2 FYNNEI. Trimming pared 4 bases from V and 5 bases from J, leaving 24 bases between. The CDR3 has 18 amino acids. Study processing details: Reference gene primers were amplified, and this amplification served to estimate nucleated cell counts. The repertoire was sequenced with immunoSEQ multiplex PCR; TCRdb's copy has only in-frame clones and lacks some. The DNA was the basis for D and trimming; V, J and clone size are from that table. The table lists fewer than 400,000 clones, 80% to 90% of them singletons, with around 3% in the top ten. V usage is TRBV2 and J usage is TRBJ2-1; D is undetermined. Material: peripheral blood. The sequence was obtained from a man aged 30 to 45 with active or convalescent COVID-19. CDR3 sequence (DNA): TGTGCCAGCAGTGCAATCCGTTTCTCCAGCGCCCATAACAATGAGCAGTTCTTC. Protein sequence: CASSAIRFSSAHNNEQFF.